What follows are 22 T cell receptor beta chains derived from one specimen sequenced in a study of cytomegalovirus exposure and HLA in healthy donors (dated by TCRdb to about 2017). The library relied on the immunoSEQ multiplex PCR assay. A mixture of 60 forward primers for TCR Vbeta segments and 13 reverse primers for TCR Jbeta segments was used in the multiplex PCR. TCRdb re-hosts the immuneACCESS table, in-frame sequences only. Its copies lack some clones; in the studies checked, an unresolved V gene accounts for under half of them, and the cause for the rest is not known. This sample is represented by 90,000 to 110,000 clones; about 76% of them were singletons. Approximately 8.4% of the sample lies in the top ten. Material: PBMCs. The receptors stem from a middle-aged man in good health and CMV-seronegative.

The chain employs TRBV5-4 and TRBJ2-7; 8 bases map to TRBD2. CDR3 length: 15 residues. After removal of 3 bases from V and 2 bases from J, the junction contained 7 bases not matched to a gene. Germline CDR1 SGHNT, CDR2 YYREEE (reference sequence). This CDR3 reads CASSSPGLGPYEQYF. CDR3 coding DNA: TGTGCCAGCAGCTCCCCGGGACTAGGGCCCTACGAGCAGTACTTC.

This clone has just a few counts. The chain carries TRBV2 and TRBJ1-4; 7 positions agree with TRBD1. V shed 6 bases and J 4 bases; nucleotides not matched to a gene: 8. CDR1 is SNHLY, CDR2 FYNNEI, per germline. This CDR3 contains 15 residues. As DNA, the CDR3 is TGTGCCAGCAGATTCGGAGACAGGGTTAATGAAAAACTGTTTTTT. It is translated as CASRFGDRVNEKLFF. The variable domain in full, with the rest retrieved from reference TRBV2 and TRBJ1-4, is EPEVTQTPSHQVTQMGQEVILRCVPISNHLYFYWYRQILGQKVEFLVSFYNNEISEKSEIFDDQFSVERPDGSNFTLKIRSTKLEDSAMYFCASRFGDRVNEKLFFGSGTQLSVL.

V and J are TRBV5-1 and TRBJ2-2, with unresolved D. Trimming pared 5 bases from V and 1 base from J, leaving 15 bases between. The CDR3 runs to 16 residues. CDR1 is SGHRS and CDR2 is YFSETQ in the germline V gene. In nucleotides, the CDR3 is TGCGCCAGCAGTCCCCGGGTATTGGGGAACACCGGGGAGCTGTTTTTT. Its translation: CASSPRVLGNTGELFF.

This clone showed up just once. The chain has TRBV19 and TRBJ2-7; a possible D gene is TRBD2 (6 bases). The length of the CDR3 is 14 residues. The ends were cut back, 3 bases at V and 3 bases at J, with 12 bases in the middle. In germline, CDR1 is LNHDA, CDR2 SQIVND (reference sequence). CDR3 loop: CASSIGGNYYEQYF. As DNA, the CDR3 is TGTGCCAGTAGTATCGGAGGGAACTACTACGAGCAGTACTTC.

The CDR3 sequence: CASSLEGLVGGWGETQYF. Here the CDR3 DNA reads TGTGCCAGCAGCTTGGAGGGACTAGTTGGAGGTTGGGGAGAGACCCAGTACTTC. The rearrangement uses TRBV5-4 and TRBJ2-5, with 8 bases that match TRBD2. With 0 bases clipped from V and 4 bases from J, the junction kept 14 bases outside the gene matches. CDR1 and CDR2 from the germline V gene are SGHNT and YYREEE (reference sequence). CDR3 size: 18 residues. The complete variable domain, with remaining parts taken from reference TRBV5-4 and TRBJ2-5, reads ETGVTQSPTHLIKTRGQQVTLRCSSQSGHNTVSWYQQALGQGPQFIFQYYREEENGRGNFPPRFSGLQFPNYSSELNVNALELDDSALYLCASSLEGLVGGWGETQYFGPGTRLLVL.

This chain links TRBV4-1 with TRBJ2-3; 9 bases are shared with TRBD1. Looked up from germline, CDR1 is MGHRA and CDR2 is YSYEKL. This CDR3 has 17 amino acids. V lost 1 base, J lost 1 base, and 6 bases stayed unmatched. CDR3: CASSQGTGGVRTDTQYF. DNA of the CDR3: TGCGCCAGCAGCCAAGGAACAGGGGGCGTTCGCACAGATACGCAGTATTTT.

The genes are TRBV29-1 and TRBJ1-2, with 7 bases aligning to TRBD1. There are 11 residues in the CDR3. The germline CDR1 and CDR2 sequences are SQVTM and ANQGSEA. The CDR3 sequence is CRAGQAYGYTF. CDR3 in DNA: TGCAGGGCCGGACAGGCCTATGGCTACACCTTC.

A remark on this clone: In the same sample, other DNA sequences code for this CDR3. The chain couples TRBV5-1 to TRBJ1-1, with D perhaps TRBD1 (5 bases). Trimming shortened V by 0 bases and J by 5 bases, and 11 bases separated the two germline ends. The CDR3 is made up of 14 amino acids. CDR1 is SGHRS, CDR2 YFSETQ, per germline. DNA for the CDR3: TGCGCCAGCAGCTTGGGGCAGGGAGGTACTGAAGCTTTCTTT. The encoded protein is CASSLGQGGTEAFF.

The CDR3 spells CASSPGGYRVMGEQYF. In DNA, the CDR3 is TGTGCCAGCAGCCCAGGGGGGTATCGGGTGATGGGCGAGCAGTACTTC. The chain joins TRBV11-2 to TRBJ2-7, with a weak D call TRBD1 (7 bases). The CDR3 runs to 16 residues. From germline, CDR1 is SGHAT and CDR2 FQNNGV. The germline V and J ends were trimmed by 5 bases and 6 bases, with 23 bases remaining between them. The full variable domain, rest sourced from reference TRBV11-2 and TRBJ2-7, is EAGVAQSPRYKIIEKRQSVAFWCNPISGHATLYWYQQILGQGPKLLIQFQNNGVVDDSQLPKDRFSAERLKGVDSTLKIQPAKLEDSAVYLCASSPGGYRVMGEQYFGPGTRLTVT.

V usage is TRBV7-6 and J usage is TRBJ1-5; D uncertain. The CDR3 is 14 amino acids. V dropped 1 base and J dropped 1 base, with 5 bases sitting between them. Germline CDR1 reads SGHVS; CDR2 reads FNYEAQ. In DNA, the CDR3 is TGTGCCAGCAGCTTAGGAGTCAGCAATCAGCCCCAGCATTTT. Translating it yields CASSLGVSNQPQHF.

The CDR3 region is CASSETFGFQETQYF. The DNA of the CDR3 is TGTGCCAGCAGTGAAACCTTCGGGTTCCAAGAGACCCAGTACTTC. The chain uses TRBV6-1 and TRBJ2-5; D is undetermined. Germline CDR1 and CDR2: MNHNS and SASEGT. Trimming removed 2 bases at V and 1 base at J, with 11 bases between. The CDR3 is 15 amino acids.

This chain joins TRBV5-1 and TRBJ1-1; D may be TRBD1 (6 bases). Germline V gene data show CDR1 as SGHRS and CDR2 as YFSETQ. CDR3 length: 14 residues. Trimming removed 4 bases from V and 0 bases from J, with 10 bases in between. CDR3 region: CASSVDSLNTEAFF. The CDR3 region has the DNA TGCGCCAGCAGCGTGGACAGTTTGAACACTGAAGCTTTCTTT.

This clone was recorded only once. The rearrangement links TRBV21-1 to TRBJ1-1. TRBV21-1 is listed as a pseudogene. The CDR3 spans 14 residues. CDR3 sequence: CASSTPRVRTEAFF. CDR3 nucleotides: TGTGCCAGCAGCACCCCCCGGGTACGGACTGAAGCTTTCTTT.

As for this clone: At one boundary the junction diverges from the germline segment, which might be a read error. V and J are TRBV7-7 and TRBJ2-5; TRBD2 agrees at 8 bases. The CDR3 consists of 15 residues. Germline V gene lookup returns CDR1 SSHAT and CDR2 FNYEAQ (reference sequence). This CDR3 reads CASSLAGTRGETQYF. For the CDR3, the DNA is TGTGCTAGCAGCTTAGCGGGGACCCGGGGGGAGACCCAGTACTTC.

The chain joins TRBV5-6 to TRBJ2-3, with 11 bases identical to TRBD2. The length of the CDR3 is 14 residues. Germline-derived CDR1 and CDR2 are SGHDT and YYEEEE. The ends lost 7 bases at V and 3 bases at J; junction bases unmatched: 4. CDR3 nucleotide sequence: TGTGCCAGCGGAACTAGCGGGGGTACAGATACGCAGTATTTT. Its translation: CASGTSGGTDTQYF. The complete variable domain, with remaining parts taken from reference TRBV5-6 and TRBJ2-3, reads DAGVTQSPTHLIKTRGQQVTLRCSPKSGHDTVSWYQQALGQGPQFIFQYYEEEERQRGNFPDRFSGHQFPNYSSELNVNALLLGDSALYLCASGTSGGTDTQYFGPGTRLTVL.

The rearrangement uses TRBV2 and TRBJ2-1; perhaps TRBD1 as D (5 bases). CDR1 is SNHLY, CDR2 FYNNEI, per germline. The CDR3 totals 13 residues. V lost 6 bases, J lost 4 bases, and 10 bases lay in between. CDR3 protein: CASSRDRYNEQFF. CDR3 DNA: TGTGCCAGCAGCCGCGACAGATACAATGAGCAGTTCTTC.

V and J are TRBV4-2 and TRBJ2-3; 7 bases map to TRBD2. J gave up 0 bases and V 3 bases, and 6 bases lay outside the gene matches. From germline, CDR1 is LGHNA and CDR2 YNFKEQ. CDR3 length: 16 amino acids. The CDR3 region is CASSHSPGLSTDTQYF. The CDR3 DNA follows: TGTGCCAGCAGCCACAGTCCGGGACTAAGCACAGATACGCAGTATTTT.

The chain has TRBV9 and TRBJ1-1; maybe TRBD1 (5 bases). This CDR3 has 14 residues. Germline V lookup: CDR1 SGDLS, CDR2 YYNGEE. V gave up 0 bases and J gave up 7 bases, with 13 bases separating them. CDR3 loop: CASSVARGGGEAFF. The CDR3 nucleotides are TGTGCCAGCAGCGTAGCTCGGGGGGGTGGTGAAGCTTTCTTT.

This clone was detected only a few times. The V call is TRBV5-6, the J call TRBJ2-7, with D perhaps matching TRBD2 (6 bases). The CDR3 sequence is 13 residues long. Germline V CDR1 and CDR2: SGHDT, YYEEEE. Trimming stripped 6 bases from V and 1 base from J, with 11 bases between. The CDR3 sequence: CASKEGGSYEQYF. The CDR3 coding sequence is TGTGCCAGCAAGGAGGGTGGTTCCTACGAGCAGTACTTC.

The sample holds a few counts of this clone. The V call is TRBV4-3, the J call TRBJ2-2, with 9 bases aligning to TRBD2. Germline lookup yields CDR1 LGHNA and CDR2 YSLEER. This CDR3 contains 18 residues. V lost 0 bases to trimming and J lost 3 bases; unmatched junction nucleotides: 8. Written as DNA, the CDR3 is TGCGCCAGCAGCCAAGATCCGGGCGGGGGGGCTCACACCGGGGAGCTGTTTTTT. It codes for CASSQDPGGGAHTGELFF.

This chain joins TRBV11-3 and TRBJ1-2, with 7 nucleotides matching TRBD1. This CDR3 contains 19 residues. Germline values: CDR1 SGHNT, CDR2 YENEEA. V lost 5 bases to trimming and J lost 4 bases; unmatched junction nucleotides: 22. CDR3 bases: TGTGCCAGCAGCCCTGGCGTAATTGTCGGACAGGCGGGAAGCTATGGCTACACCTTC. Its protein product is CASSPGVIVGQAGSYGYTF.

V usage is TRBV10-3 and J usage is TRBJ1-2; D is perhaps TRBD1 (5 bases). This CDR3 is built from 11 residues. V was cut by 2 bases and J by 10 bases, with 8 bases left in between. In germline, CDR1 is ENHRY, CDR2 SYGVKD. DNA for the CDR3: TGTGCCATCAGTGAGGGCAGGGACTACACCTTC. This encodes CAISEGRDYTF.